The following is a T cell receptor beta chain sequence with its context. This sample was taken from a study of cytomegalovirus exposure and HLA in healthy donors. It was with 60 Vbeta and 13 Jbeta primers that the PCR ran. Measured with immunoSEQ multiplex PCR; TCRdb has only the in-frame clones, and not every one. This table has some 120,000 clones, 74% appearing once. With V trimmed by 4 bases and J by 4 bases, 9 bases remained unmatched. CDR1 SGHTA and CDR2 FQGNSA come from the germline V gene. This CDR3 is 15 amino acids long. V is TRBV7-2 and J is TRBJ2-5; 7 bases are a match to TRBD1. This clonotype was sampled from a woman aged 50 to 60 in good health and CMV-seropositive. Material: PBMCs. The CDR3 reads CASSWIQGVGETQYF. The CDR3 nucleotides read TGTGCCAGCAGCTGGATTCAGGGGGTCGGAGAGACCCAGTACTTC. The full variable domain, completed using reference TRBV7-2 and TRBJ2-5, is GAGVSQSPSNKVTEKGKDVELRCDPISGHTALYWYRQSLGQGLEFLIYFQGNSAPDKSGLPSDRFSAERTGGSVSTLTIQRTQQEDSAVYLCASSWIQGVGETQYFGPGTRLLVL.